The 22 T cell receptor beta chains below come from one sample, sequenced in a study of cytomegalovirus exposure and HLA in healthy donors. Both 60 Vbeta primers and 13 Jbeta primers went into the PCR. Clones were read by immunoSEQ multiplex PCR, and TCRdb kept only the in-frame ones, dropping some. The top ten hold about 11% of the sample, which has roughly 130,000 clones, 82% seen once. The specimen was PBMCs. All receptors derive from a male donor in good health and CMV-seropositive.

This clone occurred once. The chain carries TRBV7-9 and TRBJ2-7; D is possibly TRBD1 (5 bases). Germline values: CDR1 SEHNR, CDR2 FQNEAQ (reference sequence). Trimming pared 3 bases from V and 6 bases from J, leaving 6 bases between. There are 11 residues in the CDR3. The chain's CDR3 is CASSLTAEQYF. CDR3 DNA: TGTGCCAGCAGCTTGACAGCCGAGCAGTACTTC.

This clone has only a few counts. V usage is TRBV28 and J usage is TRBJ2-7; D might be TRBD1 (6 bases). Germline assignment: CDR1 MDHEN and CDR2 SYDVKM. V gave up 6 bases and J gave up 3 bases, with 9 bases separating them. The CDR3 covers 12 residues. The CDR3 protein is CASRVDSYEQYF. CDR3 nucleotides: TGTGCCAGCAGGGTGGACAGCTACGAGCAGTACTTC.

The rearrangement uses TRBV11-1 and TRBJ2-3, with 12 nucleotides matching TRBD2. The ends lost 5 bases at V and 1 base at J; junction bases unmatched: 4. The germline V gene has CDR1 SGHAT and CDR2 FQDESV (reference sequence). The CDR3 has 16 amino acids. The CDR3: CASSGRLAGGTDTQYF. The CDR3 DNA sequence: TGTGCCAGCAGCGGCAGACTAGCGGGGGGCACAGATACGCAGTATTTT.

This rearrangement joins TRBV27 to TRBJ1-1, with TRBD1 as a possible D gene (6 bases). With 6 bases removed from V and 4 bases from J, the gap between germline ends came to 9 bases. This CDR3 has 12 amino acids. CDR1 and CDR2 (germline): MNHEY, SMNVEV (reference sequence). The DNA for the CDR3 is TGTGCCAGCAGGCGGGGGGCCACTGAAGCTTTCTTT. The encoded protein is CASRRGATEAFF.

This chain's CDR3 is CASSDGGEQFF. CDR3 nucleotides: TGTGCCAGCAGTGACGGGGGGGAGCAGTTCTTC. The rearrangement uses TRBV6-4 and TRBJ2-1, with D tentatively TRBD2 (6 bases). CDR1 is MRHNA, CDR2 SNTAGT, per germline. The CDR3 is 11 amino acids. Trimming stripped 2 bases from V and 10 bases from J, with 6 bases between.

The V and J genes are TRBV7-9 and TRBJ2-2; D is possibly TRBD2 (6 bases). Germline CDR1 SEHNR, CDR2 FQNEAQ (reference sequence). This CDR3 is 15 amino acids long. Trimming removed 3 bases at V and 1 base at J, with 9 bases between. The CDR3 nucleotides read TGTGCCAGCAGCTTCGCGGAGGGGAACACCGGGGAGCTGTTTTTT. Protein sequence: CASSFAEGNTGELFF.

As regards this clone: One end of the junction fails to match germline, which may point to a read error. This chain connects TRBV5-6 to TRBJ1-6; 9 bases are shared with TRBD1. Germline assignment: CDR1 SGHDT and CDR2 YYEEEE. The CDR3 is made up of 15 amino acids. Written as DNA, the CDR3 is TGTGCCAGCAGCCCGGACAGGGGATATAGTTCACCCCTCCACTTT. Translated, it gives CASSPDRGYSSPLHF. Supplemented by reference TRBV5-6 and TRBJ1-6, the full variable domain reads DAGVTQSPTHLIKTRGQQVTLRCSPKSGHDTVSWYQQALGQGPQFIFQYYEEEERQRGNFPDRFSGHQFPNYSSELNVNALLLGDSALYLCASSPDRGYSSPLHFGNGTRLTVT.

The rearrangement uses TRBV5-5 and TRBJ2-3; 8 nucleotides agree with TRBD2. The CDR3 loop spans 13 amino acids. The germline gives CDR1 SGHKS, CDR2 YYEKEE (reference sequence). The junction had 3 bases not matched to a gene; V was cut back by 6 bases and J by 3 bases. The CDR3 region has the DNA TGTGCCAGCATGGGGACTAGGACAGATACGCAGTATTTT. Its protein is CASMGTRTDTQYF.

The rearrangement joins TRBV7-3 to TRBJ2-1; 10 bases are shared with TRBD1. Germline V lookup: CDR1 SGHTA, CDR2 FQGTGA. V lost 5 bases and J lost 9; bases outside the gene matches: 7. The CDR3 has 14 residues. The CDR3 DNA sequence: TGTGCCAGCAGCGCCCGACAGGGGGCAGGTGAGCAGTTCTTC. Amino acids: CASSARQGAGEQFF. Filled out from reference TRBV7-3 and TRBJ2-1, the complete variable domain reads GAGVSQTPSNKVTEKGKYVELRCDPISGHTALYWYRQSLGQGPEFLIYFQGTGAADDSGLPNDRFFAVRPEGSVSTLKIQRTERGDSAVYLCASSARQGAGEQFFGPGTRLTVL.

The V call is TRBV29-1, the J call TRBJ2-2, with 7 nucleotides matching TRBD2. This CDR3 has 12 amino acids. Germline values: CDR1 SQVTM, CDR2 ANQGSEA. After removal of 7 bases from V and 5 bases from J, the junction contained 4 bases not matched to a gene. CDR3 in amino acids: CSAGGDTGELFF. DNA of the CDR3: TGCAGCGCTGGGGGGGATACCGGGGAGCTGTTTTTT.

About this clone: One junction end does not reproduce the germline sequence, and a read error may be involved. The chain employs TRBV7-9 and TRBJ2-7, with 11 bases aligning to TRBD1. This CDR3 is 15 amino acids long. The germline V gene encodes CDR1 SEHNR and CDR2 FQNEAQ (reference sequence). The CDR3 is CSSSLVGQGALEQYF. Written as DNA, the CDR3 is TGTTCCAGCAGCTTAGTAGGACAGGGGGCTTTGGAGCAGTACTTC.

The chain employs TRBV29-1 and TRBJ2-3; possibly TRBD2 for D (5 bases). Trimming removed 5 bases from V and 6 bases from J, with 18 bases in between. The germline V gene has CDR1 SQVTM and CDR2 ANQGSEA. CDR3 length: 14 residues. The CDR3 here is CSVQGRRSWDTQYF. The CDR3 region has the DNA TGCAGCGTTCAAGGACGGAGGTCGTGGGATACGCAGTATTTT.

This chain connects TRBV28 to TRBJ2-3; possible D gene TRBD2, 6 bases. Germline V CDR1 and CDR2: MDHEN, SYDVKM. V was pared by 6 bases and J by 2 bases, with 15 bases between. The CDR3 contains 15 residues. In nucleotides, the CDR3 is TGTGCCAGCAGGCTTGACGGGGGTTTCACAGATACGCAGTATTTT. Residues: CASRLDGGFTDTQYF.

This clone was recorded only once. The CDR3 is CASSQESSGSYEQYF. The CDR3, as DNA: TGTGCCAGCAGCCAAGAGTCTAGCGGTTCCTACGAGCAGTACTTC. The rearrangement uses TRBV7-2 and TRBJ2-7, with TRBD2 identical over 7 bases. Per germline, CDR1 SGHTA and CDR2 FQGNSA. The trim removed 5 bases at V and 1 base at J, leaving 8 bases unmatched. This CDR3 contains 15 residues.

V and J are TRBV27 and TRBJ1-1; D gene uncertain. Germline V CDR1 and CDR2: MNHEY, SMNVEV (reference sequence). CDR3 length: 14 amino acids. Trimming removed 4 bases at V and 7 bases at J, with 16 bases between. The CDR3: CASSSSGKGGEAFF. The CDR3 DNA reads as TGTGCCAGCAGTTCCTCGGGGAAGGGAGGTGAAGCTTTCTTT.

The rearrangement joins TRBV10-3 to TRBJ2-1, with 9 positions matching TRBD2. This CDR3 spans 15 amino acids. Per the germline V gene, CDR1 is ENHRY and CDR2 is SYGVKD. The V and J ends lost 7 bases and 4 bases, in that order; junction bases with no gene match: 8. The chain's CDR3 is CAITGRREGYNEQFF. The CDR3 DNA reads as TGTGCCATCACCGGCCGGCGGGAGGGTTACAATGAGCAGTTCTTC.

The chain carries TRBV18 and TRBJ2-2, with 7 bases fitting TRBD2. The V gene end was trimmed by 3 bases and the J gene end by 0 bases; junction bases not matched to a gene: 4. CDR1 is KGHSH and CDR2 is LQKENI in the germline V gene. The CDR3 extends over 16 amino acids. The CDR3 nucleotides read TGTGCCAGCTCACCCGTAGCGGGCGCGAACACCGGGGAGCTGTTTTTT. This encodes CASSPVAGANTGELFF.

The V call is TRBV28, the J call TRBJ2-1, with D perhaps TRBD2 (6 bases). CDR1 and CDR2 (germline): MDHEN, SYDVKM. The CDR3 contains 16 residues. Trimming cost V 7 bases and J 4 bases, with 20 bases left between them. Here the CDR3 DNA reads TGTGCCAGCATCCCGGGGATCGGGGAGGCTTACAATGAGCAGTTCTTC. Its translation is CASIPGIGEAYNEQFF.

The DNA for the CDR3 is TGCAGCGTTGTCGGAGGGGTTCATTACTACAATGAGCAGTTCTTC. This sequence encodes CSVVGGVHYYNEQFF. The chain joins TRBV29-1 to TRBJ2-1; D is possibly TRBD2 (6 bases). CDR3 length: 15 amino acids. The V gene's germline CDR1 is SQVTM and CDR2 ANQGSEA. V lost 4 bases and J 3 bases, leaving 16 bases between the germline ends.

The genes are TRBV29-1 and TRBJ1-1; D may be TRBD1 (6 bases). Deletions cut 6 bases from V and 11 bases from J, with 13 bases between. CDR1 is SQVTM and CDR2 is ANQGSEA in the germline V gene. The CDR3 contains 10 residues. CDR3 sequence: CSVFNGQAFF. In nucleotides, the CDR3 is TGCAGCGTCTTCAATGGACAGGCTTTCTTT.

This clone occurred once. J is TRBJ2-1 and V is TRBV7-2; no definite D call. Germline loops: CDR1 SGHTA, CDR2 FQGNSA. The CDR3 covers 12 residues. Trimming removed 0 bases at V and 13 bases at J, with 10 bases between. The CDR3 spells CASSLAAYHQFF. The CDR3 nucleotides read TGTGCCAGCAGCTTAGCAGCGTACCACCAGTTCTTC.

V is TRBV25-1 and J is TRBJ2-2; TRBD2 aligns across 11 bases. Germline CDR1 MGHDK, CDR2 SYGVNS. Germline trimming cut 8 bases from V and 4 bases from J; bases unmatched to any gene: 12. The CDR3 extends over 17 amino acids. The CDR3 coding sequence is TGTGCCAGCGGGAGGAATCTAGCGGGAGGTCGCACCGGGGAGCTGTTTTTT. As protein: CASGRNLAGGRTGELFF.